One and the same sample provided the 30 T cell receptor beta chains below, sequenced in a study of blood T cell repertoires in COVID-19. TCRdb's table, derived via immunoSEQ multiplex PCR, lists solely in-frame clones and lacks some. The sample gives around 360,000 clones, more than 75% of which show up once; about 2.7% is in the top ten. Sequencing was carried out using PBMCs or T cells enriched from blood (not recorded which). Receptors were obtained from a woman aged 25 to 39 who had recovered from COVID-19.

The chain employs TRBV5-1 and TRBJ2-2, with TRBD2 matching over 7 bases. Germline CDR1 SGHRS, CDR2 YFSETQ. The V gene end was trimmed by 3 bases and the J gene end by 6 bases; junction bases not matched to a gene: 5. The CDR3 covers 14 residues. The CDR3 sequence is CASSYDREAGELFF. The CDR3 coding sequence is TGCGCCAGCAGCTATGACCGGGAGGCCGGGGAGCTGTTTTTT.

This chain connects TRBV2 to TRBJ2-2, with 7 bases that match TRBD1. CDR1 is SNHLY, CDR2 FYNNEI, per germline. The trim removed 2 bases at V and 6 bases at J, leaving 12 bases unmatched. This CDR3 is built from 17 residues. CDR3 region: CASSEPSGQVQAGELFF. The CDR3 coding sequence is TGTGCCAGCAGTGAACCAAGTGGACAGGTCCAAGCCGGGGAGCTGTTTTTT.

The chain links TRBV9 to TRBJ1-2, with TRBD1 identical over 8 bases. Looked up from germline, CDR1 is SGDLS and CDR2 is YYNGEE. J lost 3 bases, V lost 0 bases, and 4 bases had no gene match. The length of the CDR3 is 15 residues. The CDR3, as DNA: TGTGCCAGCAGCGTAGGGGGGACAGGTCACTATGGCTACACCTTC. This translates into CASSVGGTGHYGYTF.

CDR3 DNA sequence: TGTGCCAGCGGAGGAAGTCAAAAGCAGCCCCAGCATTTT. Its translation is CASGGSQKQPQHF. The chain couples TRBV12-3 or TRBV12-4 to TRBJ1-5; the D is unclear. V lost 8 bases to trimming and J lost 7 bases, with 15 bases between them. The CDR3 has 13 residues.

The chain joins TRBV10-3 to TRBJ2-6; the D is unclear. V lost 6 bases and J 8 bases, leaving 8 bases between the germline ends. The V gene's germline CDR1 is ENHRY and CDR2 SYGVKD. The CDR3 sequence is 12 residues long. CDR3 amino acids: CAISGESNVLTF. The CDR3 DNA reads TGTGCCATCAGCGGTGAATCCAACGTCCTGACTTTC.

This chain joins TRBV28 and TRBJ2-7; possibly TRBD1 for D (5 bases). The CDR3 totals 14 residues. The V gene lost 2 bases and the J gene lost 11 bases, with 19 bases spanning the gap. The germline gives CDR1 MDHEN, CDR2 SYDVKM. As DNA, the CDR3 is TGTGCCAGCAGTTTAGCCGGCAGGGCCCCCTGGGAGTACTTC. Translating it yields CASSLAGRAPWEYF.

This chain links TRBV7-9 with TRBJ1-4; D is possibly TRBD1 (6 bases). The CDR3 runs 15 residues. V lost 2 bases to trimming and J lost 8 bases, with 15 bases between them. Germline assignment: CDR1 SEHNR and CDR2 FQNEAQ (reference sequence). This CDR3 reads CASSLKRTADEKLFF. The CDR3 nucleotides are TGTGCCAGCAGCTTAAAGAGGACAGCGGACGAAAAACTGTTTTTT.

CDR3 amino acids: CASSAFDSGEKLFF. CDR3 DNA sequence: TGTGCCAGCAGTGCCTTTGATTCCGGTGAAAAACTGTTTTTT. This chain uses TRBV9 with TRBJ1-4; no reliable D call. Trimming removed 5 bases at V and 7 bases at J, with 15 bases between. CDR1 SGDLS and CDR2 YYNGEE come from the germline V gene. This CDR3 spans 14 amino acids.

This rearrangement joins TRBV9 to TRBJ2-3, with TRBD2 matching over 8 bases. Trimming cost V 0 bases and J 4 bases; bases outside gene matches: 7. CDR1 and CDR2 from the germline V gene are SGDLS and YYNGEE. The CDR3 sequence is 16 residues long. For the CDR3, the DNA is TGTGCCAGCAGCGTAGGGGCGGGGGGCGGTCCAGATACGCAGTATTTT. This translates into CASSVGAGGGPDTQYF.

The chain carries TRBV19 and TRBJ1-2; D is uncertain. This CDR3 region has 13 residues. With 5 bases removed from V and 6 bases from J, the gap between germline ends came to 13 bases. Germline V gene data show CDR1 as LNHDA and CDR2 as SQIVND (reference sequence). Here the CDR3 DNA reads TGTGCCAGTAGTCTATCCCTTATAGATGGCTACACCTTC. Protein product: CASSLSLIDGYTF.

The gene calls are TRBV11-2 and TRBJ1-1; D is perhaps TRBD1 (5 bases). The germline V gene has CDR1 SGHAT and CDR2 FQNNGV. Trimming shortened V by 5 bases and J by 11 bases, and 18 bases separated the two germline ends. This CDR3 contains 13 residues. This CDR3 reads CASSANHGGWAFF. CDR3 nucleotides: TGTGCCAGCAGCGCCAATCACGGGGGGTGGGCTTTCTTT.

This rearrangement joins TRBV9 to TRBJ2-1, with TRBD2 identical over 8 bases. Germline V gene lookup returns CDR1 SGDLS and CDR2 YYNGEE. V dropped 3 bases and J dropped 9; count of bases not matched to a gene: 20. This CDR3 has 18 amino acids. The CDR3 spells CASSGKRGGQAPGIEQFF. The CDR3 region has the DNA TGTGCCAGCAGCGGGAAACGGGGGGGCCAGGCCCCCGGTATTGAGCAGTTCTTC.

The rearrangement uses TRBV28 and TRBJ2-5; 9 bases align to TRBD1. There are 13 residues in the CDR3. Trimming took 5 bases from V and 7 from J; bases not matched to a gene: 5. Germline CDR1 reads MDHEN; CDR2 reads SYDVKM. CDR3 in amino acids: CASSLGQGRTQYF. In DNA, the CDR3 is TGTGCCAGCAGTCTTGGACAGGGGAGGACCCAGTACTTC.

The V call is TRBV6-6, the J call TRBJ2-1; 7 bases agree with TRBD1. The V segment lost 6 bases and the J segment 4 bases; nucleotides outside the gene matches: 9. This CDR3 spans 15 amino acids. Germline assignment: CDR1 MNHNY and CDR2 SVGAGI (reference sequence). The CDR3 region has the DNA TGTGCCAGCAGCCGCCTCAGGGACAGTTACAATGAGCAGTTCTTC. Amino acids: CASSRLRDSYNEQFF.

The J gene is TRBJ1-5, the V gene TRBV15; a weak D match, TRBD1 (5 bases). The germline V gene has CDR1 LNHNV and CDR2 YYDKDF (reference sequence). The CDR3 sequence is 13 residues long. V lost 8 bases, J lost 3 bases, and 11 bases lay in between. CDR3 nucleotides: TGTGCCACCTCCGGGGGGGTCAATCAGCCCCAGCATTTT. It translates to CATSGGVNQPQHF. Together with reference TRBV15 and TRBJ1-5, the CDR3 gives the full variable domain: DAMVIQNPRYQVTQFGKPVTLSCSQTLNHNVMYWYQQKSSQAPKLLFHYYDKDFNNEADTPDNFQSRRPNTSFCFLDIRSPGLGDTAMYLCATSGGVNQPQHFGDGTRLSIL.

The chain carries TRBV29-1 and TRBJ1-1; no reliable D call. The CDR3 covers 13 residues. The V end lost 5 bases, the J end lost 3 bases, and 13 bases lay between the germline ends. Germline V gene sequence: CDR1 SQVTM, CDR2 ANQGSEA. The CDR3 DNA reads TGCAGCGTTCGCGTGAGCATGGACACTGAAGCTTTCTTT. It codes for CSVRVSMDTEAFF.

The chain uses TRBV7-9 and TRBJ2-3, with 9 bases aligning to TRBD2. The CDR3 extends over 14 amino acids. J lost 6 bases, V lost 5 bases, and 6 bases had no gene match. CDR1 SEHNR and CDR2 FQNEAQ come from the germline V gene (reference sequence). The CDR3 DNA reads as TGTGCCAGCAGCCTGAGCGGGAGGAGGGATACGCAGTATTTT. Its translation: CASSLSGRRDTQYF.

The chain uses TRBV20-1 and TRBJ2-2; a weak D match, TRBD2 (5 bases). CDR3 length equals 15 residues. The germline gives CDR1 DFQATT, CDR2 SNEGSKA (reference sequence). Trimming shortened V by 3 bases and J by 5 bases, and 16 bases separated the two germline ends. CDR3 in amino acids: CSASRRLAGTGELFF. The CDR3 DNA sequence: TGCAGTGCTAGTCGGAGGCTAGCCGGGACCGGGGAGCTGTTTTTT.

The V gene is TRBV19, the J gene TRBJ2-7, with D perhaps matching TRBD1 (5 bases). Trimming left V 0 bases short and J 3 bases short, with 15 bases between. The germline CDR1 and CDR2 sequences are LNHDA and SQIVND (reference sequence). The CDR3 covers 16 residues. The chain's CDR3 is CASSIEGHLSDYEQYF. In DNA form, the CDR3 reads TGTGCCAGTAGTATAGAAGGACATCTCTCTGACTACGAGCAGTACTTC.

For this clone: Being one base from a much bigger clone, this may be a read error. The chain links TRBV5-6 to TRBJ1-2, with TRBD1 matching 8 bases. The CDR3 is 13 amino acids. From germline, CDR1 is SGHDT and CDR2 YYEEEE. V was clipped by 3 bases and J by 3 bases; unmatched bases: 1. The CDR3 DNA is TGTGCCAGCAGCTCGGGACAGGACTATGGCTACACCTTC. Amino acids: CASSSGQDYGYTF.

V is TRBV15 and J is TRBJ2-7, with 7 bases fitting TRBD1. This CDR3 is built from 15 residues. The germline gives CDR1 LNHNV, CDR2 YYDKDF (reference sequence). V shed 9 bases and J 4 bases; nucleotides not matched to a gene: 15. CDR3 amino acids: CATRGSRRQGYEQYF. DNA of the CDR3: TGTGCCACTAGGGGGTCAAGAAGACAGGGTTACGAGCAGTACTTC.

This chain uses TRBV5-1 with TRBJ2-7; 7 bases are shared with TRBD1. The CDR3 is made up of 14 amino acids. Per the germline V gene, CDR1 is SGHRS and CDR2 is YFSETQ. The V gene end was trimmed by 3 bases and the J gene end by 6 bases; junction bases not matched to a gene: 9. CDR3 sequence: CASSSGQEWGEQYF. The CDR3 DNA sequence: TGCGCCAGCAGCTCCGGACAGGAATGGGGCGAGCAGTACTTC.

The chain is built from TRBV19 and TRBJ1-3; D is ambiguous. Germline V lookup: CDR1 LNHDA, CDR2 SQIVND (reference sequence). This CDR3 is 17 amino acids long. V gave up 4 bases and J gave up 0 bases, with 16 bases separating them. CDR3 nucleotide sequence: TGTGCCAGTAGTACTCCTGGGCAGGCCGACTCTGGAAACACCATATATTTT. Translated, it gives CASSTPGQADSGNTIYF.

The rearrangement uses TRBV28 and TRBJ1-4, with 9 nucleotides matching TRBD1. V was pared by 5 bases and J by 6 bases, with 4 bases of the junction left unmatched. Germline V gene lookup returns CDR1 MDHEN and CDR2 SYDVKM. The CDR3 sequence is 14 residues long. The CDR3 DNA sequence: TGTGCCAGCAGTGTAACAGGGGGCGATGAAAAACTGTTTTTT. Its translation: CASSVTGGDEKLFF.

The chain couples TRBV5-1 to TRBJ2-3; 13 bases fit TRBD2. The V segment lost 6 bases and the J segment 0 bases; nucleotides outside the gene matches: 4. Germline V gene data show CDR1 as SGHRS and CDR2 as YFSETQ. The CDR3 is made up of 16 amino acids. The CDR3 DNA is TGCGCCAGCACTGCGGGACTAGCGGGGAGCACAGATACGCAGTATTTT. It translates to CASTAGLAGSTDTQYF.

The rearrangement uses TRBV12-3 or TRBV12-4 and TRBJ2-7; D is perhaps TRBD1 (5 bases). There are 13 residues in the CDR3. Trimming took off 3 bases at V and 6 bases at J, with 12 bases between the two ends. CDR3 nucleotides: TGTGCCAGCAGTTTTTTGTCAGGGTCCGAGCAGTACTTC. It specifies CASSFLSGSEQYF.

J is TRBJ1-6 and V is TRBV9, with D uncertain. V lost 0 bases and J 7 bases, leaving 8 bases between the germline ends. CDR1 and CDR2 (germline): SGDLS, YYNGEE. CDR3 length: 14 amino acids. Written as DNA, the CDR3 is TGTGCCAGCAGCGTAGGAGCCGGGAATTCACCCCTCCACTTT. This gives the protein CASSVGAGNSPLHF.

The chain uses TRBV5-4 and TRBJ2-3, with 7 bases identical to TRBD1. Germline trimming cut 5 bases from V and 1 base from J; bases unmatched to any gene: 7. CDR1 is SGHNT and CDR2 is YYREEE in the germline V gene (reference sequence). CDR3 length: 15 residues. CDR3 amino acids: CASREGGAGTDTQYF. Here the CDR3 DNA reads TGTGCCAGCAGGGAAGGGGGCGCGGGCACAGATACGCAGTATTTT.

In this sample, this clone turned up once. This sequence joins TRBV7-6 and TRBJ1-2; no definite D call. CDR1 and CDR2 from the germline V gene are SGHVS and FNYEAQ. With 2 bases removed from V and 8 bases from J, the gap between germline ends came to 12 bases. The CDR3 contains 13 residues. The CDR3 nucleotides are TGTGCCAGCAGCTTACTGGGCAAGGTGGGCTACACCTTC. This encodes CASSLLGKVGYTF.

This chain links TRBV30 with TRBJ1-1, with 7 nucleotides matching TRBD1. The trim removed 1 base at V and 4 bases at J, leaving 9 bases unmatched. This CDR3 comprises 15 residues. Per germline, CDR1 GTSNPN and CDR2 SVGIG (reference sequence). The CDR3 spells CAWSGFQGVGTEAFF. The CDR3 DNA follows: TGTGCCTGGAGTGGGTTTCAGGGGGTCGGCACTGAAGCTTTCTTT. The variable domain in full, completed from reference TRBV30 and TRBJ1-1, reads SQTIHQWPATLVQPVGSPLSLECTVEGTSNPNLYWYRQAAGRGLQLLFYSVGIGQISSEVPQNLSASRPQDRQFILSSKKLLLSDSGFYLCAWSGFQGVGTEAFFGQGTRLTVV.